This entry lists 23 T cell receptor beta chains sequenced from one sample in a study of T cell clonotyping in hematopoietic cell transplantation. Time point defined: recipient sample about 28 days before transplant, after cytoreduction. Method: immunoSEQ multiplex PCR; TCRdb's copy keeps in-frame clones and lacks some. Among over 45,000 clones listed, just over 85% were seen once. Source: peripheral blood mononuclear cells, taken before stem cell transplant. These receptors all stem from a man aged 55-75 years with biphenotypic leukemia. Some clones in this sample may be carry-over from other donors' samples.

This chain joins TRBV6-5 and TRBJ2-1, with TRBD1 as a possible D gene (7 bases). CDR3 length: 14 amino acids. CDR1 MNHEY and CDR2 SVGAGI come from the germline V gene. V was trimmed by 5 bases and J by 4 bases, leaving 12 bases between them. CDR3 in amino acids: CASSRRDSYNEQFF. The CDR3 coding sequence is TGTGCCAGCAGTCGGCGGGACAGTTACAATGAGCAGTTCTTC.

In this sample, this clone turned up a few times. The chain carries TRBV19 and TRBJ1-5; 7 nucleotides align to TRBD1. Looked up from germline, CDR1 is LNHDA and CDR2 is SQIVND (reference sequence). There are 15 residues in the CDR3. V lost 8 bases to trimming and J lost 2 bases; unmatched junction nucleotides: 9. The CDR3 DNA is TGTGCCAGTGCCCCGGACAGGTATGGCAATCAGCCCCAGCATTTT. It specifies CASAPDRYGNQPQHF.

This clone was seen a handful of times. V is TRBV7-3 and J is TRBJ2-1; D call uncertain. Germline-derived CDR1 and CDR2 are SGHTA and FQGTGA. The V and J ends lost 2 bases and 2 bases respectively, with 4 bases between them. The length of the CDR3 is 13 residues. The CDR3 region is CASSLDAYNEQFF. CDR3 sequence (DNA): TGTGCCAGCAGCTTAGACGCCTACAATGAGCAGTTCTTC.

The V gene is TRBV28, the J gene TRBJ2-7, with 10 bases matching TRBD2. The J segment lost 5 bases and the V segment lost 5 bases, leaving 6 bases of the junction unmatched. The germline V gene encodes CDR1 MDHEN and CDR2 SYDVKM. This CDR3 region has 14 residues. CDR3 protein: CASSAPGLANEQYF. The CDR3 DNA reads TGTGCCAGCAGTGCTCCGGGACTAGCGAACGAGCAGTACTTC.

The V and J genes are TRBV28 and TRBJ2-1, with D perhaps matching TRBD1 or TRBD2 (7 bases each). CDR1 MDHEN and CDR2 SYDVKM come from the germline V gene. This CDR3 is built from 15 residues. Deletions cut 3 bases from V and 10 bases from J, with 19 bases between. CDR3 in DNA: TGTGCCAGCAGTTTTAAGGGGGCCGGCGGGAGAGAGCAGTTCTTC. Its translation is CASSFKGAGGREQFF.

The chain links TRBV5-1 to TRBJ1-1, with D possibly TRBD1 on 5 matching bases. Germline CDR1 is SGHRS and CDR2 is YFSETQ. Trimming cost V 4 bases and J 10 bases, with 17 bases left between them. CDR3 length equals 13 residues. The CDR3: CASSRRETEGAFF. CDR3 coding DNA: TGCGCCAGCAGCCGCAGGGAGACAGAGGGAGCTTTCTTT.

The V and J genes are TRBV11-2 and TRBJ1-1, with 8 bases fitting TRBD1. Germline CDR1 reads SGHAT; CDR2 reads FQNNGV. This CDR3 spans 15 amino acids. Unmatched junction bases numbered 8, after V lost 3 bases and J lost 5 bases. The CDR3, as DNA: TGTGCCAGCAGCTTTACAGGGGGAGTTGAGACTGAAGCTTTCTTT. Its protein product is CASSFTGGVETEAFF.

This chain uses TRBV15 with TRBJ2-7; 8 bases line up with TRBD1. The germline gives CDR1 LNHNV, CDR2 YYDKDF (reference sequence). This CDR3 region has 15 residues. V lost 1 base to trimming and J lost 6 bases; unmatched junction nucleotides: 8. The CDR3 loop is CATSRGGTGLAEQYF. The CDR3 nucleotides read TGTGCCACCAGCAGAGGAGGGACAGGACTGGCCGAGCAGTACTTC.

V and J are TRBV19 and TRBJ1-5; D may be TRBD1 (6 bases). CDR1 is LNHDA and CDR2 is SQIVND in the germline V gene (reference sequence). Deletions cut 5 bases from V and 2 bases from J, with 22 bases between. This CDR3 comprises 18 residues. The CDR3 DNA reads as TGTGCCAGTAGTTCGCGAAAGCCAGGGGAAGAAGGCAATCAGCCCCAGCATTTT. This gives the protein CASSSRKPGEEGNQPQHF.

The V call is TRBV9, the J call TRBJ2-5; 10 bases are shared with TRBD2. J lost 0 bases, V lost 0 bases, and 2 bases had no gene match. In germline, CDR1 is SGDLS, CDR2 YYNGEE. CDR3 size: 16 residues. The CDR3 spells CASSVALAGDQETQYF. The CDR3 DNA reads TGTGCCAGCAGCGTAGCGCTAGCGGGAGACCAAGAGACCCAGTACTTC.

The J gene is TRBJ2-7, the V gene TRBV20-1, with 7 bases identical to TRBD1. V shed 4 bases and J 3 bases; nucleotides not matched to a gene: 0. The CDR3 has 11 residues. The germline V gene has CDR1 DFQATT and CDR2 SNEGSKA (reference sequence). The CDR3 protein is CSATGGYEQYF. As DNA, the CDR3 is TGCAGTGCTACAGGGGGCTACGAGCAGTACTTC.

This chain links TRBV6-1 with TRBJ2-7; D not resolved. This CDR3 comprises 14 residues. Trimming cost V 5 bases and J 4 bases, with 15 bases left between them. Germline CDR1 MNHNS, CDR2 SASEGT. The CDR3 region has the DNA TGTGCCAGCAGTACCTTTGGGGTGCGGTACGAGCAGTACTTC. This codes for CASSTFGVRYEQYF.

This sequence joins TRBV5-1 and TRBJ2-3; D is tentatively TRBD1 or TRBD2 (5 bases each). Germline V gene data show CDR1 as SGHRS and CDR2 as YFSETQ. V lost 0 bases to trimming and J lost 10 bases, with 9 bases between them. CDR3 length: 12 amino acids. CDR3 sequence: CASSLVGTPQYF. CDR3 DNA: TGCGCCAGCAGCTTGGTAGGGACCCCGCAGTATTTT.

V is TRBV7-3 and J is TRBJ2-3, with 8 positions matching TRBD1. V was clipped by 5 bases and J by 7 bases; unmatched bases: 14. The V gene's germline CDR1 is SGHTA and CDR2 FQGTGA. The CDR3 runs 16 residues. The CDR3 region has the DNA TGTGCCAGCAGCCCGGTGATGACAGGGGTAGGGAATACGCAGTATTTT. Its protein is CASSPVMTGVGNTQYF.

This chain uses TRBV18 with TRBJ2-7; D perhaps matches TRBD1 (6 bases). This CDR3 region has 15 residues. V lost 0 bases and J lost 2, with 11 bases in between. Germline CDR1 is KGHSH and CDR2 is LQKENI. The CDR3 coding sequence is TGTGCCAGCTCACCACCGACAGGAACCACCTACGAGCAGTACTTC. Amino acid sequence: CASSPPTGTTYEQYF.

The V call is TRBV4-1, the J call TRBJ1-2, with TRBD1 identical over 9 bases. The CDR3 runs to 17 residues. The V gene end was trimmed by 7 bases and the J gene end by 0 bases; junction bases not matched to a gene: 12. Germline V gene sequence: CDR1 MGHRA, CDR2 YSYEKL. The CDR3 DNA sequence: TGCGCCAGCAACCATGACGGGACAGGGACACCTAACTATGGCTACACCTTC. It specifies CASNHDGTGTPNYGYTF.

The rearrangement links TRBV6-4 to TRBJ2-2; D unresolved. Germline-derived CDR1 and CDR2 are MRHNA and SNTAGT. Trimming pared 3 bases from V and 3 bases from J, leaving 8 bases between. This CDR3 has 14 residues. This CDR3 is CASSDGQDTGELFF. The DNA for the CDR3 is TGTGCCAGCAGTGATGGGCAGGACACCGGGGAGCTGTTTTTT.

V gene TRBV18 combines with J gene TRBJ1-1; maybe TRBD1 (5 bases). The germline V gene encodes CDR1 KGHSH and CDR2 LQKENI. V was trimmed by 5 bases and J by 4 bases, leaving 14 bases between them. CDR3 length: 14 residues. The CDR3 nucleotides are TGTGCCAGCTCAGTGGGGGTACTGGGCACTGAAGCTTTCTTT. It is translated as CASSVGVLGTEAFF.

The chain employs TRBV11-2 and TRBJ2-3; TRBD2 is a possible D gene (6 bases). Trimming removed 5 bases from V and 4 bases from J, with 13 bases in between. This CDR3 region has 14 residues. Germline CDR1 SGHAT, CDR2 FQNNGV. The CDR3 protein is CASSLGTGADTQYF. The CDR3 bases are TGTGCCAGCAGCCTGGGGACGGGAGCAGATACGCAGTATTTT.

This chain uses TRBV7-2 with TRBJ1-2; no reliable D call. Germline values: CDR1 SGHTA, CDR2 FQGNSA. V was cut by 2 bases and J by 8 bases, with 9 bases left in between. The CDR3 extends over 12 amino acids. CDR3 in amino acids: CASSLPGMGYTF. The CDR3 nucleotides are TGTGCCAGCAGCTTACCGGGGATGGGCTACACCTTC.

The J gene is TRBJ2-7, the V gene TRBV30, with a tentative D call TRBD2 (6 bases). CDR1 GTSNPN and CDR2 SVGIG come from the germline V gene (reference sequence). The CDR3 is 14 amino acids. Between the trimmed V and J ends, which lost 0 bases and 5 bases, there was a span of 14 bases. CDR3 in DNA: TGTGCCTGGAGTGTAGGAGGGAGCGTTGACGAGCAGTACTTC. Protein product: CAWSVGGSVDEQYF.

This clone was seen just once. The rearrangement joins TRBV5-1 to TRBJ2-1; the match to TRBD2 covers 7 bases. Germline V gene lookup returns CDR1 SGHRS and CDR2 YFSETQ. Losses at the gene ends were 0 bases for V and 3 bases for J; bases not matched to a gene: 3. The CDR3 is 15 amino acids. CDR3 protein: CASSLVAGDYNEQFF. For the CDR3, the DNA is TGCGCCAGCAGCTTGGTTGCGGGAGACTACAATGAGCAGTTCTTC.

The chain is built from TRBV4-1 and TRBJ2-2, with 10 bases matching TRBD1. V lost 5 bases, J lost 1 base, and 1 base stayed unmatched. The CDR3 is made up of 15 amino acids. The germline V gene encodes CDR1 MGHRA and CDR2 YSYEKL. CDR3 nucleotides: TGCGCCAGCAGCAGGACAGGGGGGAACACCGGGGAGCTGTTTTTT. Protein: CASSRTGGNTGELFF.